This T cell receptor (beta chain) comes out of a study of T cells in Graves' hyperthyroidism and ophthalmopathy (dated 2019 in TCRdb). With regard to the full study: TCR V-J signatures able to tell the groups apart were searched for in a discovery cohort of about a hundred patients, of whom more than 40 had Graves' ophthalmopathy and about 60 had stable Graves' hyperthyroidism. For training and testing, the 100 or so patients in the discovery cohort were randomly divided in a 7:3 ratio. Prospective prediction of ophthalmopathy was tested in an independent validation cohort of some 20 hyperthyroidism patients and roughly 16 patients who later progressed to ophthalmopathy. In more than five Graves' hyperthyroidism patients, the study also compared T-cell repertoires from thyroid tissue with T-cell repertoires from blood. According to the paper, TCR Vbeta CDR3 sequencing was carried out on roughly 130 peripheral blood samples, which came from some 41 ophthalmopathy, under 80 hyperthyroidism and approximately 17 progressor patients. After blood sampling, hyperthyroidism patients were treated with methimazole at a starting dose of 30 mg daily, and ophthalmopathy patients were treated with high-dose intravenous methylprednisolone. The research as a whole found: Sample size was not statistically predetermined, and investigators were not blinded to group allocation. In validation, progression to ophthalmopathy was predicted by the model with 55% to 71% sensitivity and roughly 72% specificity, a median of about 6 months before onset. Most expanded thyroid clonotypes (frequency above 0.001) were also found in blood, which suggests that blood repertoires may mirror thyroid immune responses. A model built on a 13 V-J signature distinguished ophthalmopathy from stable hyperthyroidism, reaching approximately 89% sensitivity and 81.08% specificity in cross-validation and 80%/75% in testing.

The V and J ends are trimmed by 0 bases and 4 bases, leaving 9 bases between them. From a lookup of the germline V gene, CDR1 and CDR2 are MGHRA and YSYEKL. Taken from cysteine to phenylalanine, the CDR3 has 15 residues. The kept DNA is CDR3 alone, 45 bases in frame from the first base. Any patient with an uncontrolled infection, another autoimmune disease, pregnancy or lactation was excluded. Diagnoses were based on clinical symptoms, serum thyroxine and TRAb, thyroid ultrasound and orbital computed tomography. Total RNA was extracted using Trizol reagent, and RNA quality was assessed on an Agilent 2100 Bioanalyzer. This clonotype was found a few times. Which antigen it targets is not known. Base qualities are not recorded, but no much larger clone differs from it by a single base. The TCR beta CDR3 regions were amplified from the RNA transcripts. A first-round RT-PCR of the TCR CDR3 used the HTBI primer set with the Qiagen OneStep RT-PCR kit. The libraries were constructed in a second round of multiplex PCR and then size-selected and purified. Sequencing of the libraries was done on an Illumina HiSeq2000 using paired-end 100 bp reads. Regarding the original processing steps: SOAPnuke was used to process the raw data, removing reads that contained adapters or uncalled bases, had a mean Phred below 15, or lacked an exact match to the constant primer or identifier. COPE v1.2.5 was used to merge the high-quality paired reads, and each unique nucleotide sequence was defined as a clonotype. MiTCR v1.1 was used to align the clonotypes against IMGT TRBV, TRBD and TRBJ reference segments. Analysis was restricted to V-J combinations with a frequency above 0.0001, which covered over 98% of repertoires. A TCS score was defined as the ratio between F50 (clonal expansion) and ExV (chaos), using BLOSUM62-based TCRdist between CDR3 peptides within each V-J. Welch's t-statistics and random forest reduced 514 V-J features to 13, which were used in a naive Bayes classifier (R e1071). The similarity between thyroid and blood repertoires was quantified using the Morisita-Horn index. TCRdb trimmed public reads at Q25 via fastp, called clones via MiXCR and kept in-frame beta chains. Under each unique CDR3 protein, matching rows form one entry showing the most common genes and DNA. In this record, the V and J calls reflect TCRdb's handling and not the investigators' own analysis. A total of 500,000 to 650,000 distinct CDR3 sequences appear in this sample, around 43% of them only once. The ten biggest clones cover 35% to 50% of the sample.

The receptor comes from an adult woman with Graves' disease, either hyperthyroidism or ophthalmopathy (not recorded which). Sequencing was performed on peripheral blood or thyroid tissue (not recorded which). The chain joins TRBV4-1 to TRBJ2-2; a tentative D match to TRBD1 spans 6 bases. DNA sequence: TGCGCCAGCAGCCAAGATGCAGGGGTCACCGGGGAGCTGTTTTTT. The encoded protein is CASSQDAGVTGELFF.